Listed here are 18 T cell receptor beta chains from one sample, sequenced in a study of blood T cell repertoires in COVID-19. The data were produced by immunoSEQ multiplex PCR, yet TCRdb's version contains in-frame clones alone and is incomplete. The table records about 76,000 clones, 70% to 90% of them present only once. The sequenced sample consisted of peripheral blood. The receptors stem from a human donor in a cohort sampled during active COVID-19.

The chain has TRBV5-4 and TRBJ2-7; possible D gene TRBD2, 5 bases. V shed 4 bases and J shed 2 bases, with 22 bases lying between them. The CDR3 runs 17 residues. The germline V gene encodes CDR1 SGHNT and CDR2 YYREEE (reference sequence). CDR3 amino acids: CASSPGRREKLTYEQYF. CDR3 in DNA: TGTGCCAGCAGCCCCGGTAGACGGGAAAAATTGACCTACGAGCAGTACTTC.

This chain joins TRBV6-5 and TRBJ1-5; perhaps TRBD1 as D (6 bases). CDR3 length equals 14 residues. V was shortened by 4 bases and J by 6 bases, with 13 bases between the two germline ends. Germline CDR1 reads MNHEY; CDR2 reads SVGAGI. The CDR3 sequence: CASSFEGVTQPQHF. The CDR3 region has the DNA TGTGCCAGCAGTTTCGAGGGGGTTACTCAGCCCCAGCATTTT.

V is TRBV19 and J is TRBJ1-1, with D perhaps TRBD1 (5 bases). Trimming pared 6 bases from V and 5 bases from J, leaving 22 bases between. CDR1 and CDR2 from the germline V gene are LNHDA and SQIVND (reference sequence). This CDR3 is built from 16 residues. The CDR3 nucleotides are TGTGCCAGTAGATCAGGGACTGAATCCCCAGGAACTGAAGCTTTCTTT. It is translated as CASRSGTESPGTEAFF.

This clone was picked up a small number of times. V is TRBV5-4 and J is TRBJ2-5, with D perhaps matching TRBD2 (5 bases). Per the germline V gene, CDR1 is SGHNT and CDR2 is YYREEE (reference sequence). Trimming left V 1 base short and J 4 bases short, with 14 bases between. This CDR3 region has 15 residues. The CDR3, as DNA: TGTGCCAGCAGCTTGCGGGGATTGGGTCTAGAGACCCAGTACTTC. It encodes CASSLRGLGLETQYF.

The chain recombines TRBV19 with TRBJ2-1; D is perhaps TRBD1 (6 bases). The germline V and J ends were trimmed by 3 bases and 4 bases, with 10 bases remaining between them. The CDR3 consists of 14 residues. Germline V gene data show CDR1 as LNHDA and CDR2 as SQIVND (reference sequence). The CDR3 spells CASSMDSYYNEQFF. The CDR3 nucleotides are TGTGCCAGTAGTATGGACAGTTATTACAATGAGCAGTTCTTC.

The V gene is TRBV3-1 (or the pseudogene TRBV3-2), the J gene TRBJ1-5, with 7 bases fitting TRBD1. The J segment lost 6 bases and the V segment lost 4 bases, leaving 6 bases of the junction unmatched. The CDR3 runs 14 residues. Germline CDR1 is LGHDT and CDR2 is YNNKEL (reference sequence). Written as DNA, the CDR3 is TGTGCCAGCAGCCCCACAGGGGCTTGTCAGCCCCAGCATTTT. Protein: CASSPTGACQPQHF.

V gene TRBV4-3 combines with J gene TRBJ2-5; no firm D call. Trimming stripped 1 base from V and 2 bases from J, with 11 bases between. CDR3 length: 15 residues. CDR1 is LGHNA and CDR2 is YSLEER in the germline V gene. CDR3 in amino acids: CASSQAMGRQETQYF. The CDR3 coding sequence is TGCGCCAGCAGCCAAGCGATGGGCCGACAAGAGACCCAGTACTTC.

The chain combines TRBV10-2 with TRBJ1-1, with a tentative D call TRBD1 (5 bases). The length of the CDR3 is 14 residues. Germline lookup yields CDR1 WSHSY and CDR2 SAAADI. The V and J ends lost 6 bases and 1 base respectively, with 12 bases between them. The CDR3 nucleotides are TGCGCCAGCAGGACCCAGGGCGGGAACACTGAAGCTTTCTTT. Translated, it gives CASRTQGGNTEAFF.

In this sample, this clone turned up a few times. In DNA, the CDR3 is TGCAGCGTTGCCCGAGGGACAACTGGGGCCAATGAGCAGTTCTTC. Encoded protein: CSVARGTTGANEQFF. The chain links TRBV29-1 to TRBJ2-1; D might be TRBD1 (6 bases). Looked up from germline, CDR1 is SQVTM and CDR2 is ANQGSEA. The V end was cut by 4 bases, the J end by 6 bases, with 19 bases between. The CDR3 loop spans 15 amino acids.

CDR3 amino acids: CASSFRQGANNEQFF. The DNA of the CDR3 is TGTGCCAGCAGCTTCCGACAGGGGGCGAACAATGAGCAGTTCTTC. The V call is TRBV11-3, the J call TRBJ2-1; TRBD1 matches at 10 bases. V dropped 3 bases and J dropped 5; count of bases not matched to a gene: 4. The CDR3 totals 15 residues. The germline V gene has CDR1 SGHNT and CDR2 YENEEA.

The chain combines TRBV4-1 with TRBJ2-7; TRBD2 aligns across 13 bases. V lost 3 bases and J lost 3; bases outside the gene matches: 5. Germline V gene data show CDR1 as MGHRA and CDR2 as YSYEKL. The CDR3 has 16 amino acids. CDR3 sequence: CASSHERTSGSYEQYF. The CDR3 DNA reads TGCGCCAGCAGCCACGAACGGACTAGCGGGAGCTACGAGCAGTACTTC.

This sequence joins TRBV3-1 (or the pseudogene TRBV3-2) and TRBJ2-1; weak D call: TRBD2 (6 bases). CDR1 is LGHDT and CDR2 is YNNKEL in the germline V gene (reference sequence). V lost 4 bases and J 5 bases, leaving 18 bases between the germline ends. CDR3 length: 16 amino acids. The CDR3 loop is CASSPVNGRYDNEQFF. The CDR3 DNA reads as TGTGCCAGCAGCCCAGTTAACGGGAGATACGACAATGAGCAGTTCTTC.

J is TRBJ2-2 and V is TRBV18; 9 bases match TRBD1. Germline V gene data show CDR1 as KGHSH and CDR2 as LQKENI. Trimming took 3 bases from V and 6 from J; bases not matched to a gene: 2. The CDR3 runs 14 residues. In DNA, the CDR3 is TGTGCCAGCTCACCGGGGACAGGGTCCGGGGAGCTGTTTTTT. Translated, it gives CASSPGTGSGELFF.

This chain links TRBV5-1 with TRBJ2-5, with 8 positions matching TRBD2. V lost 3 bases to trimming and J lost 4 bases; unmatched junction nucleotides: 8. This CDR3 has 15 amino acids. Germline lookup yields CDR1 SGHRS and CDR2 YFSETQ. The CDR3, as DNA: TGCGCCAGCAGCTCCGTAGCGGGACCCCCAGAGACCCAGTACTTC. Translating gives CASSSVAGPPETQYF. Together with reference TRBV5-1 and TRBJ2-5, the CDR3 gives the full variable domain: KAGVTQTPRYLIKTRGQQVTLSCSPISGHRSVSWYQQTPGQGLQFLFEYFSETQRNKGNFPGRFSGRQFSNSRSEMNVSTLELGDSALYLCASSSVAGPPETQYFGPGTRLLVL.

V is TRBV27 and J is TRBJ1-5, with a tentative D call TRBD1 (6 bases). The CDR3 extends over 14 amino acids. The germline V gene encodes CDR1 MNHEY and CDR2 SMNVEV (reference sequence). The V end lost 2 bases, the J end lost 6 bases, and 11 bases lay between the germline ends. The CDR3 reads CASSLTGTSQPQHF. The CDR3, as DNA: TGTGCCAGCAGTTTAACTGGGACATCTCAGCCCCAGCATTTT.

The sample holds one count of this clone. The chain carries TRBV29-1 and TRBJ1-1; D is uncertain. This CDR3 region has 14 residues. CDR1 and CDR2 (germline): SQVTM, ANQGSEA. Trimming pared 2 bases from V and 5 bases from J, leaving 15 bases between. CDR3: CSVESPGRRTEAFF. Here the CDR3 DNA reads TGCAGCGTTGAATCTCCGGGCAGGAGGACTGAAGCTTTCTTT.

The CDR3 is CASRGRGAYGYTF. Here the CDR3 DNA reads TGTGCCAGCAGGGGGCGGGGGGCGTATGGCTACACCTTC. The genes are TRBV6-6 and TRBJ1-2, with D possibly matching TRBD1 (6 bases). V lost 6 bases, J lost 5 bases, and 13 bases lay in between. Germline CDR1 is MNHNY and CDR2 is SVGAGI (reference sequence). The CDR3 spans 13 residues.

CDR3 DNA: TGTGCCAGCAGTTTACCCCTGGGGGCTACGCAGTATTTT. This encodes CASSLPLGATQYF. The V gene is TRBV28, the J gene TRBJ2-3; D might be TRBD1 (6 bases). The length of the CDR3 is 13 residues. Trimming stripped 2 bases from V and 8 bases from J, with 11 bases between. Germline CDR1 MDHEN, CDR2 SYDVKM.